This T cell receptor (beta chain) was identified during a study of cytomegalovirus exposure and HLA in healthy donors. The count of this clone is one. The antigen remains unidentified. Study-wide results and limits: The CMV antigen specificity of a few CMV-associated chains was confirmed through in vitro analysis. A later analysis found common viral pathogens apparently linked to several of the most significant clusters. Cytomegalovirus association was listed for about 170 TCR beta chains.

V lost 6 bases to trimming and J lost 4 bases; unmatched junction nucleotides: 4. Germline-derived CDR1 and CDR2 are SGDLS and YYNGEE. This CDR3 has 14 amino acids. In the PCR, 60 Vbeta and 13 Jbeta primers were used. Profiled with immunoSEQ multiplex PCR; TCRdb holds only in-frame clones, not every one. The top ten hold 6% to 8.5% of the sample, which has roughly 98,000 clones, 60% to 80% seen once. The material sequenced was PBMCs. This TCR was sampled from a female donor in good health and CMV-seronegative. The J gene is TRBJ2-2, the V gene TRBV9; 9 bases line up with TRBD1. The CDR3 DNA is TGTGCCAGCACCCGGGACAGGGCCACCGGGGAGCTGTTTTTT. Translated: CASTRDRATGELFF.